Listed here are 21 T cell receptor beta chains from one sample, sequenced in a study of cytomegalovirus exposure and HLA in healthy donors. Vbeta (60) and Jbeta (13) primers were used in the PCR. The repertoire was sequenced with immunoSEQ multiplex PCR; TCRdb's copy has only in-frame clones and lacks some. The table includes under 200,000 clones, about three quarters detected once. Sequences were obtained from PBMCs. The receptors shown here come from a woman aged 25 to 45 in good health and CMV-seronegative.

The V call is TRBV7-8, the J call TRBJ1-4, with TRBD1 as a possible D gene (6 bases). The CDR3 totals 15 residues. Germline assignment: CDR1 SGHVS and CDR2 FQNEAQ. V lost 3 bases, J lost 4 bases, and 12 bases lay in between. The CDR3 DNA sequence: TGTGCCAGCAGCTTCCGGGACACACTTAATGAAAAACTGTTTTTT. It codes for CASSFRDTLNEKLFF. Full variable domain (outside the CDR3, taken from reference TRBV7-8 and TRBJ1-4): GAGVSQSPRYKVAKRGQDVALRCDPISGHVSLFWYQQALGQGPEFLTYFQNEAQLDKSGLPSDRFFAERPEGSVSTLKIQRTQQEDSAVYLCASSFRDTLNEKLFFGSGTQLSVL.

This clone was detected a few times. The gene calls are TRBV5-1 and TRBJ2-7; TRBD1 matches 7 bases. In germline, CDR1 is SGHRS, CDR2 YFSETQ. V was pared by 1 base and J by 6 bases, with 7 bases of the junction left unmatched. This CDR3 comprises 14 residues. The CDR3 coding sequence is TGCGCCAGCAGCTTGCCCAGGGGGAATGGCGAGCAGTACTTC. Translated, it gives CASSLPRGNGEQYF.

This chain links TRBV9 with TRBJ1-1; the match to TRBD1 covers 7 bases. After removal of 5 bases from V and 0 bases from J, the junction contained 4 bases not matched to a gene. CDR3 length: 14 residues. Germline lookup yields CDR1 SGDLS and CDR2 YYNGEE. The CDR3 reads CASSAGQMNTEAFF. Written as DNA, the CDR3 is TGTGCCAGCAGTGCGGGACAGATGAACACTGAAGCTTTCTTT. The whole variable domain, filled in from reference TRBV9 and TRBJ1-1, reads DSGVTQTPKHLITATGQRVTLRCSPRSGDLSVYWYQQSLDQGLQFLIQYYNGEERAKGNILERFSAQQFPDLHSELNLSSLELGDSALYFCASSAGQMNTEAFFGQGTRLTVV.

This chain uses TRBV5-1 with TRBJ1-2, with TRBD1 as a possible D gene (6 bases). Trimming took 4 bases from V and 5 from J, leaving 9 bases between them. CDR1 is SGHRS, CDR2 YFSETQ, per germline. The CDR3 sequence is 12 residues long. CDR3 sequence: CASSRDTYGYTF. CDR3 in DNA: TGCGCCAGCAGCCGGGACACATATGGCTACACCTTC.

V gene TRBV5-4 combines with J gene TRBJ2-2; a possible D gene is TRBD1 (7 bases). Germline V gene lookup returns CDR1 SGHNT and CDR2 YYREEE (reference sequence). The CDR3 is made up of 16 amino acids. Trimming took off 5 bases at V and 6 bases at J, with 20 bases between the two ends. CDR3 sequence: CASRGLEGASAGELFF. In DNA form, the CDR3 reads TGTGCCAGCAGGGGGCTTGAGGGGGCTAGCGCCGGGGAGCTGTTTTTT.

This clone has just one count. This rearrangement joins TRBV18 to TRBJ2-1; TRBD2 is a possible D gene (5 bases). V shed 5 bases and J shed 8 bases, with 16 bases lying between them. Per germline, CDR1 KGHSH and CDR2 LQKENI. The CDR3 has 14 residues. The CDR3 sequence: CASSWRARADEQFF. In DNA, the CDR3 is TGTGCCAGCTCATGGCGGGCCCGGGCCGATGAGCAGTTCTTC.

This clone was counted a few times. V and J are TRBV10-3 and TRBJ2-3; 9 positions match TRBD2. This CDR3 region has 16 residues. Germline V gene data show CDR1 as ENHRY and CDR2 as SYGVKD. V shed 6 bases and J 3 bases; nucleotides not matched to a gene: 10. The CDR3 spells CAISLIAGEATDTQYF. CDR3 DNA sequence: TGTGCCATCAGCCTTATAGCGGGGGAGGCAACAGATACGCAGTATTTT.

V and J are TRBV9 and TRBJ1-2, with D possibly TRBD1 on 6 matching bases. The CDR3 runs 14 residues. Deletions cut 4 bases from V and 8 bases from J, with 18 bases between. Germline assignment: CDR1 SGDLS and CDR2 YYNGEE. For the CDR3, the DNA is TGTGCCAGCAGCAATAGACAGGCACCGGGAGGCTACACCTTC. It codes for CASSNRQAPGGYTF.

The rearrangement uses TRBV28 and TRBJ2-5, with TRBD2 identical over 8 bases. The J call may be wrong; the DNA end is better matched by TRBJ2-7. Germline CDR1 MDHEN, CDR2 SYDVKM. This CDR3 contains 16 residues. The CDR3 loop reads CASSRRGRGEGYEQYF. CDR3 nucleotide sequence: TGTGCCAGCAGCCGGCGGGGGCGGGGGGAAGGCTACGAGCAGTACTTC.

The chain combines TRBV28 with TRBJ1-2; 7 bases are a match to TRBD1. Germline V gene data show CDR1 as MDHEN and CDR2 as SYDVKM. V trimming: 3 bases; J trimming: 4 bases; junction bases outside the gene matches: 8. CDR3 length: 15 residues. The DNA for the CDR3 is TGTGCCAGCAGTTTTGGGACAGCTTCCACCTATGGCTACACCTTC. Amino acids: CASSFGTASTYGYTF.

As DNA, the CDR3 is TGTGCCAGCTCACCAGGAGGCAGCACCCGGGGGACTGAAGCTTTCTTT. This encodes CASSPGGSTRGTEAFF. The chain links TRBV18 to TRBJ1-1; perhaps TRBD1 as D (5 bases). The V end lost 2 bases, the J end lost 5 bases, and 18 bases lay between the germline ends. Germline V gene lookup returns CDR1 KGHSH and CDR2 LQKENI. This CDR3 is 16 amino acids long.

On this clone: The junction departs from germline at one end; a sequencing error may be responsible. The CDR3 region has the DNA TGTGCCATCAGTGAGTCCGGACAGGAAGCCTCCTTC. Residues: CAISESGQEASF. The chain combines TRBV10-3 with TRBJ1-2, with 7 positions matching TRBD1. Germline CDR1 is ENHRY and CDR2 is SYGVKD. The CDR3 loop spans 12 amino acids.

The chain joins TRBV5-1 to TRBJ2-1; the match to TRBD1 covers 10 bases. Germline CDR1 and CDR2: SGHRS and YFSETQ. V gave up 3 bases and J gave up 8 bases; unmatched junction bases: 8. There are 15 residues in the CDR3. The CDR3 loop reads CASSSGTGESHEQFF. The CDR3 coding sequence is TGCGCCAGCAGCTCCGGGACAGGGGAGTCCCATGAGCAGTTCTTC.

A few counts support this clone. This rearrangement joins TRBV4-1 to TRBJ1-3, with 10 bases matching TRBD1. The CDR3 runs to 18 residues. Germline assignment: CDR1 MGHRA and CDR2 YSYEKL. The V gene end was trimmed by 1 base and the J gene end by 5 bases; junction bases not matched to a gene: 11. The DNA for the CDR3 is TGCGCCAGCAGCCAAGGCCCCTCGACGGGACAGGGGAGAAACACCATATATTTT. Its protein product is CASSQGPSTGQGRNTIYF.

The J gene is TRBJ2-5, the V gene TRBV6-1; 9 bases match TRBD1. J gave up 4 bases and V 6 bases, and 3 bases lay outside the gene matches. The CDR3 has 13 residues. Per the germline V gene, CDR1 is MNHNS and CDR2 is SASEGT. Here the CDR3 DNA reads TGTGCCAGCAGGGACAGGGGAGGAGAGACCCAGTACTTC. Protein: CASRDRGGETQYF.

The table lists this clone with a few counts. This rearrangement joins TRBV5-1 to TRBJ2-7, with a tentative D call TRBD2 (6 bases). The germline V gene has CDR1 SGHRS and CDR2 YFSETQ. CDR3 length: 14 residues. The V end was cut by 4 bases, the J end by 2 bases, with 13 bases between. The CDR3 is CASSASGDTYEQYF. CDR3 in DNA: TGCGCCAGCAGCGCGTCGGGGGATACCTACGAGCAGTACTTC.

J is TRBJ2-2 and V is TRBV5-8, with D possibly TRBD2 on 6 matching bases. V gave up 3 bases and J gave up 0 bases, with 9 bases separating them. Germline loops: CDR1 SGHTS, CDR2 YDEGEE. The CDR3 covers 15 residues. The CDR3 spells CASSSGVANTGELFF. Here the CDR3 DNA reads TGTGCCAGCAGCTCGGGGGTCGCGAACACCGGGGAGCTGTTTTTT.

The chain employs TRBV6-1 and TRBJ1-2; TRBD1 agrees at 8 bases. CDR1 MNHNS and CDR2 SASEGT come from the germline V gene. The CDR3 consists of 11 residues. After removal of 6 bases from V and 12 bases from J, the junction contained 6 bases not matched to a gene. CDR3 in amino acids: CASSLGQGHTF. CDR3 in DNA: TGTGCCAGCAGCCTTGGACAGGGCCACACCTTC.

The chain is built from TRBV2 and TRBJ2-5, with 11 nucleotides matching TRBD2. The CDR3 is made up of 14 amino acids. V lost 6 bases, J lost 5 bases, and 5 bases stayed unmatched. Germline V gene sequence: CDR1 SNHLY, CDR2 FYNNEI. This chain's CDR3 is CASSLAGGHETQYF. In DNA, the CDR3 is TGTGCCAGCAGCCTAGCGGGGGGACACGAGACCCAGTACTTC.

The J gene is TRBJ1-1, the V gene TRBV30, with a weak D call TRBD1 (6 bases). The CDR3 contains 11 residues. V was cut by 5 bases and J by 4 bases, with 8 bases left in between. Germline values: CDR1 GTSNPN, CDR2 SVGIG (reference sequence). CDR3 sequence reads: CAWVDSTEAFF. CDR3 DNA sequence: TGTGCCTGGGTGGACAGCACTGAAGCTTTCTTT.

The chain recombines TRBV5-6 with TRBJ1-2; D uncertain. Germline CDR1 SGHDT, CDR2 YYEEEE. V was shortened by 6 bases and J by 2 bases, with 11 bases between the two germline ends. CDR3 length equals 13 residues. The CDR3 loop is CASTITGNYGYTF. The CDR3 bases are TGTGCCAGCACCATTACGGGGAACTATGGCTACACCTTC.